Reported below is one TCR beta chain. This clonotype was detected only a few times. Which antigen it targets is not known. The sample holds no much larger clone one base away, and base qualities are not on file. The junction shows trimming of 4 bases on V and 8 bases on J, plus 11 bases between the germline ends. The germline V gene provides CDR1 MDHEN and CDR2 SYDVKM. The CDR3 covers 13 residues, taking in both the cysteine and the phenylalanine. Just the 39-base CDR3 DNA is kept, in frame starting at base 1. Every donor was a healthy Caucasian. Three pairs of female monozygotic twins, all aged about 18 to 29 years, made up the twin cohort. The RNA used for TCR libraries was isolated from peripheral blood mononuclear cells. This entry belongs to a study of identical twins (TCRdb year 2016). About the investigation overall: To test whether fetal clonotypes persist, this study deep-sequenced TCR alpha and beta repertoires from monozygotic twins, from unrelated adults of various ages, and from cord blood. To rule out contamination, the twin experiments were replicated at different times with different library preparation protocols. The study at large found these results: Because the same donors could not be followed over many years, the conclusions relied on cross-sectional statistical analysis. Recombination models systematically underestimated out-of-frame TCR alpha sharing in monozygotic twins but agreed with sharing between unrelated individuals. Compared with coincidental sharing between unrelated individuals, out-of-frame TCR alpha sequences shared between twins had an excess of sequences with low generation probability. Zero-insertion analyses could be partly confounded by invariant T cells such as MAIT and iNKT, although diverse VJ usage argued against such confounding for most clonotypes. Excess twin sharing in beta out-of-frame sequences was weaker because fewer shared sequences lowered the signal-to-noise ratio. Fewer insertions were carried by abundant cord blood beta clonotypes, a similar but weaker trend appeared in young adult naive repertoires, and no such trend appeared in memory repertoires.

Libraries were made using 5' RACE. The run used an Illumina HiSeq 2000. A universal primer binding site was introduced by template switching, and a unique molecular identifier was present in the final cDNA, enabling accurate counting of TCR cDNA molecules. First-strand cDNA for TCR alpha and beta chains was synthesized from specific primers in the conserved constant-segment region. To control for contamination, each cDNA library was double barcoded with a SMART-Mk sample barcode plus Illumina barcodes. TruSeq adapter sequences and Illumina sample barcodes were added in two successive PCR steps. The Illumina HiSeq platform was used with custom primers to sequence TCR alpha and beta cDNA libraries. On the authors' methods: Raw reads were processed with MiGEC to extract unique molecular identifiers, and MiXCR was used to determine CDR3 positions. Recombination models were inferred per individual with the repgenHMM and IGoR tools using an EM algorithm. Shared clonotypes were analyzed with the tcR package in R, and sharing was normalized by the product of cloneset sizes. Out-of-frame nonproductive sequences were analyzed to study raw recombination free of thymic and clonal selection effects. TCRdb itself trimmed the public reads at Q25 with fastp, ran MiXCR and retained productive beta chains. Every CDR3 protein is listed once, alongside the most common genes and DNA of its rows. The V and J calls reflect TCRdb's pipeline rather than the authors' work. The sample table holds under 900,000 distinct CDR3 sequences, of which approximately 13% were seen once. The biggest ten clones account for about 1.6% of the sample.

These data were likewise used in another study, on yellow fever vaccine responses in identical twins. As the second paper documents: According to the authors, in identical twins the way T cells responded to vaccination appeared partly convergent and partly personalized. In the study, vaccine-responding T cell clones were precisely tracked in identical twins.

Sequencing used PBMCs. This receptor was identified in a woman aged 18-30 years in good health. This chain is built from TRBV28 and TRBJ2-2, with an unclear D gene assignment. The bases are TGTGCCAGCAGTTCAATTCTGACTGGGGAGCTGTTTTTT. Its protein product is CASSSILTGELFF.